Listed below are T cell receptor beta chains from one sample, sequenced in a study of siplizumab effects on memory and regulatory T cells. Sequenced by immunoSEQ multiplex PCR; TCRdb stores in-frame clones only, minus some. The repertoire holds approximately 94,000 clones, roughly 96% seen once, with 0.031% in the top ten. The sequencing input was naive CD4+ T cells sorted from blood. The receptors shown here come from a human donor in good health. Each CDR3 is given with its conserved first and last residue. Each record gives: J gene, clone size, CDR3 length, V gene, D gene, CDR3 DNA, CDR3 protein. D genes are given only for firm matches. Expanded clones are given a class, and other clones once, few, many or no size at all.

>TRBJ2-6|.|18|TRBV19|.
TGTGCCAGTCAGAAGCTGGGGCAGGGGGGTCCCGGGGCCAACGTCCTGACTTTC
CASQKLGQGGPGANVLTF
>TRBJ2-7|.|12|TRBV30|.
TGTGCCTGGACGGTGAGCTCCTACGAGCAGTACTTC
CAWTVSSYEQYF
>TRBJ2-4|once|17|TRBV15|TRBD1
TGTGCCACCAGCAGCGAACGGGACAGTTTAGCCAAAAACATTCAGTACTTC
CATSSERDSLAKNIQYF
>TRBJ2-7|.|16|TRBV25-1|.
TGTGCCAGCAGCCCCCCGGACGGGGGGCCCCCCTACGAGCAGTACTTC
CASSPPDGGPPYEQYF
>TRBJ1-2|.|12|TRBV6-1|TRBD1
TGTGCCGGCAGTTTAACAGGGGAGGGCTACACCTTC
CAGSLTGEGYTF
>TRBJ2-7|.|16|TRBV6-6|.
TGTGCCAGCAGTTCCCGGACAGAGGCTCGTACTAGCGAGCAGTACTTC
CASSSRTEARTSEQYF
>TRBJ1-1|.|14|TRBV4-2|.
TGTGCCAGCAGCCACTCAGACAGGAACACTGAAGCTTTCTTT
CASSHSDRNTEAFF
>TRBJ1-6|.|14|TRBV11-2|.
TGTGCCAGCAGCTTAGGGGGTAATAATTCACCCCTCCACTTT
CASSLGGNNSPLHF
>TRBJ2-7|.|11|TRBV7-9|.
TGTGCCAGCAGCTCTACAGGGGAGCAGTACTTC
CASSSTGEQYF
>TRBJ1-1|.|11|TRBV19|.
TGTGCCAGTAGTGGGGCGGTGGAAGCTTTCTTT
CASSGAVEAFF
>TRBJ2-2|.|10|TRBV25-1|.
TGTGCCAGCATGGATGGGGAGCTGTTTTTT
CASMDGELFF
>TRBJ2-2|.|18|TRBV4-1|.
TGCGCCAGCAGCCCCGTTCTGCGGACAAAAGCGAACACCGGGGAGCTGTTTTTT
CASSPVLRTKANTGELFF
>TRBJ2-1|.|13|TRBV2|TRBD1
TGTGCCAGCAGACACCGGACAGGGAATGAGCAGTTCTTC
CASRHRTGNEQFF
>TRBJ1-5|.|18|TRBV7-8|TRBD1
TGTGCCAGCAGCCCGGCAGGCACCGGGACAGCGTTCAATCAGCCCCAGCATTTT
CASSPAGTGTAFNQPQHF
>TRBJ2-5|.|13|TRBV5-1|.
TGCGCCAGCAGCCGGACACTAGAAGAGACCCAGTACTTC
CASSRTLEETQYF
>TRBJ2-1|once|16|TRBV18|.
TGTGCCAGCTCACCTTTCAGGCCGCCCTCCTACAATGAGCAGTTCTTC
CASSPFRPPSYNEQFF
>TRBJ1-2|.|16|TRBV6-1|.
TGTGCCAGCAGTGTCTCTTGGACGGGGGGGCACTATGGCTACACCTTC
CASSVSWTGGHYGYTF
>TRBJ2-7|.|15|TRBV11-3|TRBD1
TGTGCCAGCAGCCGCGGGGGACAGGGTGGGTACGAGCAGTACTTC
CASSRGGQGGYEQYF
>TRBJ2-3|.|14|TRBV7-3|.
TGTGCCAGCACTCTAAATCCCGGCACAGATACGCAGTATTTT
CASTLNPGTDTQYF
>TRBJ2-7|once|13|TRBV10-3|.
TGTGCCACGAGCGAGGGAACCTTTTACGAGCAGTACTTC
CATSEGTFYEQYF
>TRBJ2-1|.|20|TRBV30|TRBD2
TGTGCCTGGAGGTTACCCGGGACTAGCGGGGGGGGCAAGTTGGGCGATGAGCAGTTCTTC
CAWRLPGTSGGGKLGDEQFF
>TRBJ1-1|.|15|TRBV18|.
TGTGCCAGCTCACCAAACACCCCCGGGGACACTGAAGCTTTCTTT
CASSPNTPGDTEAFF
>TRBJ1-4|.|16|TRBV14|.
TGTGCCAGCAGCCAAGCCAGCTGGGTGGGTCGGGAAAAACTGTTTTTT
CASSQASWVGREKLFF
>TRBJ1-5|.|15|TRBV18|.
TGTGCCAGCTCACCGGAGGCCAATAGCAATCAGCCCCAGCATTTT
CASSPEANSNQPQHF
>TRBJ1-1|.|13|TRBV9|.
TGTGCCAGCCTGAGGCGGCGGAACACTGAAGCTTTCTTT
CASLRRRNTEAFF
>TRBJ1-2|.|15|TRBV7-9|TRBD1
TGTGCCAGCAGCTCCCAGACAGGGGGGGGCTATGGCTACACCTTC
CASSSQTGGGYGYTF
>TRBJ2-7|.|11|TRBV6-5|.
TGTGCCAGCAGTGCAACCTACGAGCAGTACTTC
CASSATYEQYF
>TRBJ2-7|.|13|TRBV27|TRBD2
TGTGCCAGCAGGCATAACGGGGGGTTCGAGCAGTACTTC
CASRHNGGFEQYF